The rows below give T cell receptor beta chains drawn from one sample of a study of early T cells in non-severe SARS-CoV-2 infection. Each CDR3 protein is one row after TCRdb ran MiXCR on the 5' RACE reads. Of tens of thousands of distinct CDR3 sequences listed, about 9.3% are singletons. Specimen: whole blood. The receptor source for this set is an adult who was a healthcare worker with PCR-confirmed SARS-CoV-2 infection or an uninfected control (not recorded which). CDR3s include the opening cysteine and the closing phenylalanine or tryptophan. The D gene is left open where the match is weak. Size values are once, few and many counts, or a class for expanded clones, and some rows have none.

>many|.|TRBV7-6|14|TRBJ2-3
CASSSDPATATQYF
TGTGCCAGCAGCTCGGACCCAGCTACAGCTACGCAGTATTTT
>.|.|TRBV7-2|14|TRBJ2-3
CASSPGHSTDTQYF
TGTGCCAGCAGCCCCGGACATAGCACAGATACGCAGTATTTT
>.|TRBD1|TRBV19|14|TRBJ1-2
CASRRQGENYGYTF
TGTGCCAGCCGCCGACAGGGAGAGAACTATGGCTACACCTTC
>many|TRBD1|TRBV29-1|11|TRBJ1-1
CSADRGKTAFF
TGCAGCGCCGACAGGGGTAAAACGGCTTTCTTT
>.|TRBD1|TRBV6-2/TRBV6-3|16|TRBJ2-5
CASSYPTGVGDETQYF
TGTGCCAGCAGTTACCCCACAGGGGTTGGTGACGAGACCCAGTACTTC
>many|.|TRBV7-3|14|TRBJ2-2
CASSLRGDTGELFF
TGTGCCAGCAGCTTACGCGGGGACACCGGGGAGCTGTTTTTT
>.|.|TRBV7-9|13|TRBJ2-1
CASSPTGENEQFF
TGTGCCAGCAGCCCGACTGGGGAAAATGAGCAGTTCTTC
>many|.|TRBV5-1|15|TRBJ2-1
CASSPGATSYNEQFF
TGCGCCAGCAGCCCCGGAGCCACCTCCTACAATGAGCAGTTCTTC
>many|.|TRBV6-2/TRBV6-3|18|TRBJ2-1
CASSYSTPRLQLYNEQFF
TGTGCCAGCAGTTACTCGACTCCCCGACTCCAACTCTACAATGAGCAGTTCTTC
>many|.|TRBV19|13|TRBJ2-4
CASHRAGENIQYF
TGTGCCAGTCACAGGGCGGGGGAAAACATTCAGTACTTC
>many|TRBD1|TRBV6-1|16|TRBJ2-2
CASSEVQGGRIGELFF
TGTGCCAGCAGTGAAGTACAGGGGGGAAGGATCGGGGAGCTGTTTTTT
>.|.|TRBV5-6|15|TRBJ1-1
CASSLIPGLGTEAFF
TGTGCCAGCAGCTTAATCCCGGGGCTAGGGACTGAAGCTTTCTTT
>many|.|TRBV29-1|13|TRBJ1-1
CSAIKSPNTEAFF
TGCAGCGCAATAAAGTCTCCGAACACTGAAGCTTTCTTT
>many|TRBD2|TRBV7-9|16|TRBJ2-5
CASSLVLAGVGETQYF
TGTGCCAGCAGCTTAGTACTAGCGGGAGTAGGTGAGACCCAGTACTTC
>many|.|TRBV29-1|13|TRBJ2-3
CSVEGTGRDTQYF
TGCAGCGTTGAAGGTACAGGCAGGGATACGCAGTATTTT
>many|.|TRBV3-1|12|TRBJ1-2
CASRGGNTGYTF
TGTGCCAGCAGAGGTGGAAATACTGGCTACACCTTC